The T cell receptor beta chain described here comes from a study of shared clonotypes between healthy human individuals. The study, taken as a whole, reports: Rarefaction gave evidence that sorted-subset sequencing remained incomplete despite large depth. Non-shared clonotypes were found to have lower generation probabilities than the clonotypes that were shared by all four of the sorted-subset donors. It was the few donors that limited the genetic and exposure-history diversity represented.

The CDR3 runs 13 residues. Between the trimmed V and J ends, which lost 3 bases and 4 bases, there was a span of 7 bases. The V gene's germline CDR1 is KGHSH and CDR2 LQKENI. Notes on this clone: Its matching antigen is unknown.

The protocol was immunoSEQ multiplex PCR, while the TCRdb copy is restricted to in-frame clones and leaves out a portion. The table records a few million clones, 90% to 95% of them present only once. The sequenced material came from naive CD4+ T cells sorted from blood. Subset reported: CD45RA+ positively selected. The V and J genes are TRBV18 and TRBJ2-1, with D unclear. The TCR comes from a man aged 18 to 35 in good health. CDR3 bases: TGTGCCAGCTCACCTCATACTTACAATGAGCAGTTCTTC. Protein: CASSPHTYNEQFF.